This entry concerns a single T cell receptor (beta chain). Sequencing was performed with immunoSEQ multiplex PCR; in TCRdb, only in-frame clones are kept and a portion is missing. The sample shows almost 70,000 clones, 75% to 90% of them seen only once. This sample is drawn from a study of blood T cell repertoires in COVID-19. At the level of the study: T cells, B-cell-depleted T cells, or PBMCs supplied cDNA or gDNA.

Deletions cut 3 bases from V and 0 bases from J, with 12 bases between. This CDR3 region has 15 residues. Germline CDR1 SGDLS, CDR2 YYNGEE. The chain employs TRBV9 and TRBJ1-2, with a possible D match to TRBD1 (6 bases). This TCR derives from a woman aged 50 to 60 with active COVID-19. Sequencing was performed on peripheral blood. The CDR3 loop reads CASSGHRDANYGYTF. In DNA form, the CDR3 reads TGTGCCAGCAGCGGGCACAGGGACGCTAACTATGGCTACACCTTC.